These 10 T cell receptor beta chains were all obtained from the same sample, sequenced in a study of blood T cell repertoires in COVID-19. The method was immunoSEQ multiplex PCR; TCRdb's version includes in-frame clones alone and lacks a portion of them. The data contain approximately 100,000 clones, approximately 81% of them singletons. Sequencing was carried out using peripheral blood. These receptors came from a human donor in a cohort sampled during active COVID-19.

In this sample, this clone is medium-sized. This rearrangement joins TRBV9 to TRBJ1-6; no clear D. Trimming took 4 bases from V and 4 from J, leaving 15 bases between them. The germline V gene has CDR1 SGDLS and CDR2 YYNGEE. This CDR3 has 16 residues. The CDR3 DNA follows: TGTGCCAGCAGCCCCTACGGGAACCCTTATAATTCACCCCTCCACTTT. Protein product: CASSPYGNPYNSPLHF.

The chain carries TRBV5-4 and TRBJ2-7; 10 nucleotides line up with TRBD2. The V gene end was trimmed by 2 bases and the J gene end by 1 base; junction bases not matched to a gene: 0. CDR1 is SGHNT and CDR2 is YYREEE in the germline V gene (reference sequence). The length of the CDR3 is 14 residues. CDR3 in DNA: TGTGCCAGCAGCTTAGCGGGGGGGTCCTACGAGCAGTACTTC. This sequence encodes CASSLAGGSYEQYF.

This clone has only a few counts. This chain links TRBV7-9 with TRBJ2-3; 11 bases match TRBD2. CDR3 length: 18 amino acids. The trim removed 7 bases at V and 4 bases at J, leaving 16 bases unmatched. CDR1 is SEHNR, CDR2 FQNEAQ, per germline (reference sequence). CDR3 nucleotide sequence: TGTGCCAGCACCGGGGTTAGCGGGAGGGCCGCGGCCCCAGATACGCAGTATTTT. Translating gives CASTGVSGRAAAPDTQYF.

The CDR3 protein is CASSPLTVRVNQPQHF. The CDR3 region has the DNA TGTGCCAGTAGTCCTTTGACGGTTCGGGTCAATCAGCCCCAGCATTTT. The rearrangement joins TRBV19 to TRBJ1-5; D is unclear. Deletions cut 5 bases from V and 3 bases from J, with 17 bases between. The CDR3 extends over 16 amino acids. Germline V gene data show CDR1 as LNHDA and CDR2 as SQIVND (reference sequence).

This chain connects TRBV5-4 to TRBJ1-2; D gene ambiguous. The length of the CDR3 is 12 residues. Trimming took off 0 bases at V and 7 bases at J, with 7 bases between the two ends. CDR1 and CDR2 (germline): SGHNT, YYREEE (reference sequence). The CDR3 reads CASSLGAVGYTF. For the CDR3, the DNA is TGTGCCAGCAGCTTGGGGGCAGTTGGCTACACCTTC.

The gene calls are TRBV2 and TRBJ1-3; weak D call: TRBD1 (6 bases). The V gene's germline CDR1 is SNHLY and CDR2 FYNNEI. CDR3 length: 16 amino acids. The germline V and J ends were trimmed by 0 bases and 2 bases, with 11 bases remaining between them. CDR3 loop: CASSEAQGLTGNTIYF. The CDR3 DNA is TGTGCCAGCAGTGAAGCCCAGGGGTTGACTGGAAACACCATATATTTT. Filled out from reference TRBV2 and TRBJ1-3, the complete variable domain reads EPEVTQTPSHQVTQMGQEVILRCVPISNHLYFYWYRQILGQKVEFLVSFYNNEISEKSEIFDDQFSVERPDGSNFTLKIRSTKLEDSAMYFCASSEAQGLTGNTIYFGEGSWLTVV.

A single count supports this clone. The chain recombines TRBV7-6 with TRBJ2-3; TRBD1 aligns across 9 bases. Germline V lookup: CDR1 SGHVS, CDR2 FNYEAQ. The CDR3 loop spans 17 amino acids. V lost 0 bases and J lost 1; bases outside the gene matches: 5. The CDR3 loop reads CASSLAPRTGGTDTQYF. The DNA for the CDR3 is TGTGCCAGCAGCTTAGCGCCGAGGACAGGGGGCACAGATACGCAGTATTTT.

The chain uses TRBV19 and TRBJ1-4, with 7 nucleotides matching TRBD1. Looked up from germline, CDR1 is LNHDA and CDR2 is SQIVND (reference sequence). J was trimmed by 7 bases and V by 5 bases; bases with no gene match: 10. The CDR3 sequence is 15 residues long. CDR3 sequence: CASSSSGTAGEKLFF. In nucleotides, the CDR3 is TGTGCCAGTAGTTCCTCCGGGACAGCCGGTGAAAAACTGTTTTTT.

The chain couples TRBV10-3 to TRBJ1-1; D might be TRBD1 (5 bases). Germline assignment: CDR1 ENHRY and CDR2 SYGVKD. The length of the CDR3 is 12 residues. V gave up 3 bases and J gave up 8 bases, with 10 bases separating them. CDR3 bases: TGTGCCATCAGTGATGGGGGGTCGGAAGCTTTCTTT. Amino acid sequence: CAISDGGSEAFF.

This chain connects TRBV6-6 to TRBJ2-7; TRBD2 is a possible D gene (6 bases). This CDR3 contains 13 residues. The V end lost 0 bases, the J end lost 7 bases, and 10 bases lay between the germline ends. CDR1 and CDR2 from the germline V gene are MNHNY and SVGAGI (reference sequence). CDR3 nucleotide sequence: TGTGCCAGCAGTTACTCCCAGGCGGGGGAGCAGTACTTC. Residues: CASSYSQAGEQYF.